This T cell receptor beta chain was documented in a study of PD-1 blockade in mismatch repair-deficient tumors. The protocol was immunoSEQ multiplex PCR, while the TCRdb copy is restricted to in-frame clones and leaves out a portion. The sample lists 45,000 to 55,000 clones; roughly 80% were seen once. This CDR3 is built from 13 residues. V lost 6 bases and J lost 0, with 8 bases in between. CDR1 is LNHDA, CDR2 SQIVND, per germline (reference sequence). This clone was seen once. Antigen: not known. Study-wide results and limits: Tumor-resident clones, often absent from pretreatment blood, expanded after pembrolizumab and then contracted.

The sample here was peripheral blood, taken approximately 18 weeks after starting pembrolizumab. The chain recombines TRBV19 with TRBJ2-5, with D perhaps matching TRBD1 (5 bases). This receptor was taken from an adult with mismatch repair-deficient cancer. The DNA of the CDR3 is TGTGCCAGTAGGCCGACAGACCAAGAGACCCAGTACTTC. Translating it yields CASRPTDQETQYF.